Listed here are 24 T cell receptor beta chains from one sample, sequenced in a study of blood T cell repertoires in COVID-19. Clones were read by immunoSEQ multiplex PCR, and TCRdb kept only the in-frame ones, dropping some. The sample lists over 95,000 clones, about four fifths occurring once. The sequenced material came from peripheral blood. The receptors come from a woman older than 75 with active or convalescent COVID-19.

The CDR3 DNA is TGTGCCAGCAGCTTGGTGGCAGGGGGCGACTACACCTTC. Protein product: CASSLVAGGDYTF. The gene calls are TRBV5-5 and TRBJ1-2; 8 nucleotides line up with TRBD1. Germline V CDR1 and CDR2: SGHKS, YYEKEE (reference sequence). The CDR3 has 13 amino acids. J gave up 10 bases and V 0 bases, and 5 bases lay outside the gene matches.

The rearrangement uses TRBV5-4 and TRBJ2-3, with TRBD2 identical over 7 bases. The J segment lost 3 bases and the V segment lost 2 bases, leaving 9 bases of the junction unmatched. The CDR3 extends over 16 amino acids. In germline, CDR1 is SGHNT, CDR2 YYREEE (reference sequence). The CDR3 bases are TGTGCCAGCAGCTTCTACGCGGGAGCAAGGACAGATACGCAGTATTTT. As protein: CASSFYAGARTDTQYF.

V is TRBV11-2 and J is TRBJ2-1, with a tentative D call TRBD2 (6 bases). Per germline, CDR1 SGHAT and CDR2 FQNNGV. The V end was cut by 0 bases, the J end by 5 bases, with 17 bases between. The CDR3 contains 17 residues. CDR3 sequence (DNA): TGTGCCAGCAGCTTAGATGATAGCGGACCTTACAACAATGAGCAGTTCTTC. It yields the protein CASSLDDSGPYNNEQFF.

The chain employs TRBV21-1 and TRBJ1-5. TRBV21-1 is a recognized pseudogene. This CDR3 is 15 amino acids long. CDR3 residues: CASSNYGPRNQPQHF. The CDR3 DNA reads as TGTGCCAGCAGCAATTACGGTCCTCGTAATCAGCCCCAGCATTTT.

V and J are TRBV7-9 and TRBJ2-2; 7 nucleotides match TRBD1. The V and J ends lost 5 bases and 4 bases, in that order; junction bases with no gene match: 13. The CDR3 covers 17 residues. Germline lookup yields CDR1 SEHNR and CDR2 FQNEAQ (reference sequence). The CDR3 protein is CASSPTTSGQSTGELFF. The DNA of the CDR3 is TGTGCCAGCAGCCCCACAACATCGGGACAGAGCACCGGGGAGCTGTTTTTT.

This clone was seen a handful of times. This specimen includes other DNA sequences encoding the same CDR3. The chain's CDR3 is CAAGTAPWGYTF. CDR3 nucleotides: TGTGCCGCCGGGACAGCTCCTTGGGGCTACACCTTC. The rearrangement uses TRBV19 and TRBJ1-2; 7 nucleotides match TRBD1. V dropped 11 bases and J dropped 8; count of bases not matched to a gene: 11. CDR1 is LNHDA, CDR2 SQIVND, per germline (reference sequence). The length of the CDR3 is 12 residues.

The rearrangement links TRBV6-6 to TRBJ1-3; TRBD1 aligns across 7 bases. CDR1 is MNHNY, CDR2 SVGAGI, per germline (reference sequence). V shed 7 bases, J shed 0 bases, and the junction held 6 bases outside the gene matches. There are 15 residues in the CDR3. The CDR3 DNA is TGTGCCAGCACCCGGGACAGTATCTCTGGAAACACCATATATTTT. Amino acid sequence: CASTRDSISGNTIYF.

This chain connects TRBV30 to TRBJ1-1, with TRBD1 identical over 10 bases. V trimming: 4 bases; J trimming: 8 bases; junction bases outside the gene matches: 7. The CDR3 loop spans 13 amino acids. Germline lookup yields CDR1 GTSNPN and CDR2 SVGIG (reference sequence). CDR3 sequence: CAWMRRDRGEAFF. The CDR3 DNA reads TGTGCCTGGATGAGAAGGGACAGGGGAGAAGCTTTCTTT.

The genes are TRBV4-3 and TRBJ2-3; D possibly corresponds to TRBD1 (5 bases). V lost 1 base and J lost 3, with 17 bases in between. The CDR3 is made up of 17 amino acids. Germline V gene lookup returns CDR1 LGHNA and CDR2 YSLEER. For the CDR3, the DNA is TGCGCCAGCAGCCAAGGAAAGGGGTTTTTGGTAACAGATACGCAGTATTTT. Translating gives CASSQGKGFLVTDTQYF.

This clone came up once. The junction departs from germline at one end; a sequencing error may be responsible. V gene TRBV5-1 combines with J gene TRBJ2-5; no clear D gene. Germline V gene sequence: CDR1 SGHRS, CDR2 YFSETQ. This CDR3 spans 14 amino acids. CDR3: CASSSGSLQETQYF. CDR3 bases: TGTGCCAGCAGCTCCGGGTCCCTTCAAGAGACCCAGTACTTC.

The CDR3 here is CASSGGRESYNSPLHF. CDR3 nucleotide sequence: TGTGCCAGCTCGGGCGGGCGGGAAAGCTATAATTCACCCCTCCACTTT. The chain has TRBV7-8 and TRBJ1-6, with D unclear. This CDR3 spans 16 amino acids. V lost 8 bases and J 3 bases, leaving 17 bases between the germline ends. CDR1 is SGHVS and CDR2 is FQNEAQ in the germline V gene.

This clone came up a few times. The rearrangement joins TRBV19 to TRBJ2-3; 8 nucleotides line up with TRBD1. The CDR3 is 13 amino acids. The germline V gene encodes CDR1 LNHDA and CDR2 SQIVND (reference sequence). V gave up 6 bases and J gave up 1 base; unmatched junction bases: 0. The CDR3 protein is CASRTGGTDTQYF. The CDR3 nucleotides read TGTGCCAGTAGGACAGGGGGCACAGATACGCAGTATTTT.

The rearrangement uses TRBV21-1 and TRBJ2-4; the table's D gene call, TRBD2, was not cross checked with the DNA. TRBV21-1 is listed as a pseudogene. This CDR3 contains 18 residues. The CDR3 loop reads CASSNGRRGTLAKNIQYF. The CDR3 nucleotides are TGTGCCAGCAGCAACGGCCGAAGAGGGACTCTAGCCAAAAACATTCAGTACTTC.

The gene calls are TRBV18 and TRBJ2-1; D uncertain. The CDR3 is 13 residues long. Between the trimmed V and J ends, which lost 3 bases and 0 bases, there was a span of 3 bases. CDR1 is KGHSH and CDR2 is LQKENI in the germline V gene. CDR3 sequence (DNA): TGTGCCAGCTCACCCAGCTCCTACAATGAGCAGTTCTTC. This gives the protein CASSPSSYNEQFF.

The V call is TRBV3-1 (or the pseudogene TRBV3-2), the J call TRBJ2-5; TRBD1 might be the D (7 bases). This CDR3 is 14 amino acids long. The V gene lost 6 bases and the J gene lost 5 bases, with 16 bases spanning the gap. The germline CDR1 and CDR2 sequences are LGHDT and YNNKEL (reference sequence). In DNA form, the CDR3 reads TGTGCCAGCAGGCTACAGGGGAGGAGCGAGACCCAGTACTTC. Its protein product is CASRLQGRSETQYF.

The gene calls are TRBV24-1 and TRBJ2-2, with D possibly being TRBD2 (5 bases). The germline gives CDR1 KGHDR, CDR2 SFDVKD. The CDR3 is 15 amino acids. Trimming removed 9 bases from V and 0 bases from J, with 13 bases in between. This CDR3 reads CATSSGRSNTGELFF. CDR3 DNA: TGTGCCACCTCCTCGGGGAGATCGAACACCGGGGAGCTGTTTTTT.

The rearrangement uses TRBV13 and TRBJ2-7, with D possibly being TRBD2 (5 bases). The CDR3 has 14 amino acids. The V and J ends lost 0 bases and 0 bases respectively, with 6 bases between them. Germline V CDR1 and CDR2: PRHDT, FYEKMQ (reference sequence). The DNA of the CDR3 is TGTGCCAGCAGCTTAGGCACTAGCTCCTACGAGCAGTACTTC. It specifies CASSLGTSSYEQYF.

The chain carries TRBV5-1 and TRBJ2-3, with 11 bases matching TRBD2. Germline CDR1 is SGHRS and CDR2 is YFSETQ. Trimming took 3 bases from V and 4 from J; bases not matched to a gene: 4. There are 15 residues in the CDR3. CDR3 amino acids: CASSSLAGGADTQYF. CDR3 coding DNA: TGCGCCAGCAGCTCATTAGCGGGAGGGGCAGATACGCAGTATTTT. The whole variable domain, filled in from reference TRBV5-1 and TRBJ2-3, reads KAGVTQTPRYLIKTRGQQVTLSCSPISGHRSVSWYQQTPGQGLQFLFEYFSETQRNKGNFPGRFSGRQFSNSRSEMNVSTLELGDSALYLCASSSLAGGADTQYFGPGTRLTVL.

The V and J genes are TRBV19 and TRBJ2-1; 8 nucleotides line up with TRBD2. Trimming cost V 0 bases and J 4 bases; bases outside gene matches: 11. Germline CDR1 reads LNHDA; CDR2 reads SQIVND (reference sequence). The CDR3 runs 18 residues. The CDR3 DNA follows: TGTGCCAGTAGTATAGATAGGAGGATAGCGGGACCGTACAATGAGCAGTTCTTC. This translates into CASSIDRRIAGPYNEQFF. Full variable domain (outside the CDR3, taken from reference TRBV19 and TRBJ2-1): DGGITQSPKYLFRKEGQNVTLSCEQNLNHDAMYWYRQDPGQGLRLIYYSQIVNDFQKGDIAEGYSVSREKKESFPLTVTSAQKNPTAFYLCASSIDRRIAGPYNEQFFGPGTRLTVL.

The rearrangement uses TRBV6-1 and TRBJ2-2, with D possibly matching TRBD1 (5 bases). CDR1 and CDR2 (germline): MNHNS, SASEGT. The CDR3 extends over 17 amino acids. V was shortened by 1 base and J by 3 bases, with 15 bases between the two germline ends. CDR3 in amino acids: CASSEVGHPTDTGELFF. CDR3 coding DNA: TGTGCCAGCAGTGAAGTAGGACACCCGACAGACACCGGGGAGCTGTTTTTT.

This clone has just a few counts. The chain is built from TRBV2 and TRBJ2-1; TRBD2 agrees at 8 bases. CDR3 length equals 13 residues. From germline, CDR1 is SNHLY and CDR2 FYNNEI. V trimming: 4 bases; J trimming: 7 bases; junction bases outside the gene matches: 3. The CDR3 here is CASSAERENEQFF. CDR3 sequence (DNA): TGTGCCAGCAGTGCGGAGCGGGAGAATGAGCAGTTCTTC.

V and J are TRBV11-2 and TRBJ1-2; no clear D. This CDR3 contains 13 residues. CDR1 and CDR2 from the germline V gene are SGHAT and FQNNGV. The V end lost 0 bases, the J end lost 7 bases, and 9 bases lay between the germline ends. CDR3 sequence reads: CASSLDMVAGYTF. The CDR3 region has the DNA TGTGCCAGCAGCTTAGATATGGTAGCTGGCTACACCTTC.

This clone has just a few counts. The chain couples TRBV19 to TRBJ1-5; D is possibly TRBD1 (5 bases). The CDR3 has 14 residues. V was shortened by 9 bases and J by 6 bases, with 18 bases between the two germline ends. CDR1 and CDR2 (germline): LNHDA, SQIVND (reference sequence). The CDR3 spells CASLRPGRGQPQHF. Here the CDR3 DNA reads TGTGCCAGCCTACGGCCAGGGAGGGGTCAGCCCCAGCATTTT. The full variable domain, its missing parts supplied by reference TRBV19 and TRBJ1-5, is DGGITQSPKYLFRKEGQNVTLSCEQNLNHDAMYWYRQDPGQGLRLIYYSQIVNDFQKGDIAEGYSVSREKKESFPLTVTSAQKNPTAFYLCASLRPGRGQPQHFGDGTRLSIL.

Here the CDR3 reads CASSFGQSMAAFF. Here the CDR3 DNA reads TGTGCCAGCAGTTTTGGGCAGTCTATGGCAGCTTTCTTT. The chain has TRBV12-3 or TRBV12-4 and TRBJ1-1, with D unclear. Trimming shortened V by 3 bases and J by 10 bases, and 15 bases separated the two germline ends. The CDR3 length is 13 residues.